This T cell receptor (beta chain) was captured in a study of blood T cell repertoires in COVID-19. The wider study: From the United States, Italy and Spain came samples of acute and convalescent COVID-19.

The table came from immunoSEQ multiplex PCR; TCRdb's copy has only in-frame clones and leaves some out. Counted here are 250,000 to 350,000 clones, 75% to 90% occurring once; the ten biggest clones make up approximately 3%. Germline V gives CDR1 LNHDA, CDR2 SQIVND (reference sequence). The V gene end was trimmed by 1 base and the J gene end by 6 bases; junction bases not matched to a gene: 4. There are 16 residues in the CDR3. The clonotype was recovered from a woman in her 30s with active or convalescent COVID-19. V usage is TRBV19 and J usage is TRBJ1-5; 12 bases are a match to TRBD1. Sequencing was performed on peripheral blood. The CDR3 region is CASSIVGTGGVQPQHF. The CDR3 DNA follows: TGTGCCAGTAGTATAGTAGGGACAGGGGGCGTTCAGCCCCAGCATTTT. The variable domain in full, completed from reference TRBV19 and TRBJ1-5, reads DGGITQSPKYLFRKEGQNVTLSCEQNLNHDAMYWYRQDPGQGLRLIYYSQIVNDFQKGDIAEGYSVSREKKESFPLTVTSAQKNPTAFYLCASSIVGTGGVQPQHFGDGTRLSIL.